The T cell receptor beta chain under discussion was sequenced for a study of Graves' ophthalmopathy and Graves' hyperthyroidism. General study findings and limits: Blood shared most expanded thyroid clonotypes above 0.001 frequency. The 13-signature model separated ophthalmopathy from stable hyperthyroidism at around 86% sensitivity and almost 83% specificity.

As concerns this clonotype: Its antigen is not known.

Amplification from RNA transcripts yielded the TCR beta CDR3 regions. HTBI primers served in a first-round RT-PCR, which a second-round multiplex PCR followed. One entry per CDR3 protein, called by TCRdb with MiXCR from the multiplex PCR reads. The sample yields about 1.2 million distinct CDR3 sequences, less than 45% seen once. The sequenced material came from peripheral blood or thyroid tissue (not recorded which). This TCR came from an adult man with Graves' hyperthyroidism.

This CDR3 is CASSSGQGFSYEQYF. For the CDR3, the DNA is TGTGCCAGCAGCTCGGGCCAGGGTTTTTCCTACGAGCAGTACTTC. The rearrangement joins TRBV11-2 to TRBJ2-7; D might be TRBD1 (5 bases). CDR1 and CDR2 (germline): SGHAT, FQNNGV. V was cut by 4 bases and J by 1 base, with 14 bases left in between. This CDR3 has 15 amino acids.